A selection of T cell receptor beta chains follows, all from one sample in a study of blood T cell repertoires in COVID-19. Assay: immunoSEQ multiplex PCR; the TCRdb copy retains only in-frame clones and omits some. The sample lists roughly 310,000 clones, roughly nine tenths seen once, with 2.6% in the top ten. The sample consisted of PBMCs or T cells enriched from blood (not recorded which). These receptors were taken from a man aged 60 to 75 who had recovered from COVID-19. Both conserved end residues are part of each CDR3. D genes are given only for firm matches. Only part of the rows carry a size: once, few, many, or a class if the clone is expanded.

D,V,size,J,DNA,CDR3
-,TRBV6-5,-,TRBJ2-7,TGTGCCAGCAGTTACTCGTACAGGGTTAGGTACGAGCAGTACTTC,CASSYSYRVRYEQYF
TRBD2,TRBV7-2,-,TRBJ2-1,TGTGCCAGCAGCTTAGGAGTGGTGGCAGGACTAGCGACAAATGAGCAGTTCTTC,CASSLGVVAGLATNEQFF
TRBD2,TRBV5-6,-,TRBJ2-5,TGTGCCAGCACGGAAGCGGGAGGGCCCGGAGAGACCCAGTACTTC,CASTEAGGPGETQYF
-,TRBV6-1,-,TRBJ2-7,TGTGCCAGCAGTGAAGCTTGGGGCAGGGGCGGGGAGCAGTACTTC,CASSEAWGRGGEQYF
-,TRBV14,-,TRBJ1-1,TGTGCCAGCAGCCATACGAGGAACACTGAAGCTTTCTTT,CASSHTRNTEAFF
TRBD2,TRBV15,-,TRBJ2-5,TGTGCCACCAGCAGGACCGGGACTACAAAAGAGACCCAGTACTTC,CATSRTGTTKETQYF
TRBD1,TRBV30,once,TRBJ1-1,TGTGCCTGGGGACAGGGGAACACTGAAGCTTTCTTT,CAWGQGNTEAFF
TRBD1,TRBV3-1/TRBV3-2,-,TRBJ1-1,TGTGCCAGCAGCCAAGGACCGATAACAGGGGACACTGAAGCTTTCTTT,CASSQGPITGDTEAFF
-,TRBV29-1,-,TRBJ2-3,TGCAGCGTTGTGCAGGGCTCAGATACGCAGTATTTT,CSVVQGSDTQYF
TRBD1,TRBV28,-,TRBJ1-2,TGTGCCAGCCTGATGGGGGGACAGTCTTCTGGCTACACCTTC,CASLMGGQSSGYTF
-,TRBV15,-,TRBJ2-5,TGTGCCACCAGCGAAGGGGAAGAGACCCAGTACTTC,CATSEGEETQYF
-,TRBV19,-,TRBJ1-2,TGTGCCAGTAGTGTCTCCGGGACATTCTATGGCTACACCTTC,CASSVSGTFYGYTF
TRBD1,TRBV18,-,TRBJ1-1,TGTGCCAGCTCACCTCGACAGGGACCGAACACTGAAGCTTTCTTT,CASSPRQGPNTEAFF
TRBD2,TRBV3-1/TRBV3-2,-,TRBJ2-3,TGTGCCAGCAGCCAAGGGGGAGGGACTAGTCAGTATTTT,CASSQGGGTSQYF
-,TRBV30,once,TRBJ1-1,TGTGCCTGGAGTGTACGGGGGGTTGGAATCACTGAAGCTTTCTTT,CAWSVRGVGITEAFF
-,TRBV7-9,-,TRBJ2-7,TGTGCCAGCAGGCTGGGAGGCGAGCAGTACTTC,CASRLGGEQYF
TRBD1,TRBV4-1,-,TRBJ1-2,TGCGCCAGCAGCCAGCTTGATACCGGGACAGGGAATGGCTACACCTTC,CASSQLDTGTGNGYTF
-,TRBV12-3/TRBV12-4,-,TRBJ1-1,TGTGCCAGTGAACAGGGTGTGAACACTGAAGCTTTCTTT,CASEQGVNTEAFF
-,TRBV19,-,TRBJ1-1,TGTGCCAGTAGTATAACTACTAACACTGAAGCTTTCTTT,CASSITTNTEAFF
TRBD2,TRBV2,-,TRBJ2-5,TGTGCCAGCAGAAATATAGCGGGGGAGACCCAGTACTTC,CASRNIAGETQYF
-,TRBV4-3,once,TRBJ1-5,TGCGCCAGCAGCCAAGCAGGGAGGCAGCCCCAGCATTTT,CASSQAGRQPQHF
-,TRBV29-1,-,TRBJ2-3,TGCAGCGTTGCACTAGGAACAGATACGCAGTATTTT,CSVALGTDTQYF
-,TRBV3-1/TRBV3-2,-,TRBJ1-1,TGTGCCAGCAGCCAGTTTCCCCCTGGGAGTTCTAGGTCGAACACTGAAGCTTTCTTT,CASSQFPPGSSRSNTEAFF
TRBD2,TRBV6-2/TRBV6-3,-,TRBJ2-3,TGTGCCAGCAGCCCAGCGGGGGGCAGCACAGATACGCAGTATTTT,CASSPAGGSTDTQYF
TRBD1,TRBV4-3,few,TRBJ1-6,TGCGCCAGCAGCCAACGGCTTCAGGGGGATTCACCCCTCCACTTT,CASSQRLQGDSPLHF
TRBD2,TRBV5-1,-,TRBJ2-1,TGCGCCAGCAGCTTGAGCCGTAATAGCGGGAGCACTGAGCAGTTCTTC,CASSLSRNSGSTEQFF
TRBD1,TRBV5-4,-,TRBJ1-6,TGTGCCAGCAGCTTGGACAGGGGTTCACCCCTCCACTTT,CASSLDRGSPLHF
TRBD2,TRBV2,-,TRBJ2-7,TGTGCCAGCAGCGAGGGACTAGCGGGAGGGGGCTCCTACGAGCAGTACTTC,CASSEGLAGGGSYEQYF
-,TRBV7-9,-,TRBJ2-5,TGTGCCAGCAGCTTAGTGCGGGGACAAGAGACCCAGTACTTC,CASSLVRGQETQYF
-,TRBV18,-,TRBJ1-2,TGTGCCAGCTCAGCGAACAGGGAGGGCGGCTACACCTTC,CASSANREGGYTF
-,TRBV19,-,TRBJ2-7,TGTGCCAGTAGAACTACAGGGCCCGCCCCCTACGAGCAGTACTTC,CASRTTGPAPYEQYF
-,TRBV29-1,-,TRBJ1-2,TGCAGCGTTGTTAGTGTAGGGGTTGATGGCTACACCTTC,CSVVSVGVDGYTF